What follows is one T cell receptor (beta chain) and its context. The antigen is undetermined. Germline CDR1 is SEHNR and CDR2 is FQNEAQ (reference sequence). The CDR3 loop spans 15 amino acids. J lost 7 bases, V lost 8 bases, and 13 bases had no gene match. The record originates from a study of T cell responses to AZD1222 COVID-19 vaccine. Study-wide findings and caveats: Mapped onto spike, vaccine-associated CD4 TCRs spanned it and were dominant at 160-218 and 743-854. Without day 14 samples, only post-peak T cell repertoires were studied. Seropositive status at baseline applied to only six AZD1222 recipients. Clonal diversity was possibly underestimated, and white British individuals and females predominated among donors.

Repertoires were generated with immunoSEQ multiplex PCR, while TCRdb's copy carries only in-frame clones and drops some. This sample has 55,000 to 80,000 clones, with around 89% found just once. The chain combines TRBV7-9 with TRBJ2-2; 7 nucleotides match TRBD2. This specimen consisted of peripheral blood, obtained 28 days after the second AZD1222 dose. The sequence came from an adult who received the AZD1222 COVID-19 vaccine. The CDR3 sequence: CASGRGAGAHGELFF. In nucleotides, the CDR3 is TGTGCCAGCGGCCGGGGCGCGGGAGCCCACGGGGAGCTGTTTTTT.